This entry describes one TCR beta chain. Its antigen is still unknown. This record belongs to a study of T cell repertoires in cytomegalovirus infection. Germline loops: CDR1 MNHEY, CDR2 SVGAGI. The CDR3 sequence is 15 residues long. V was clipped by 2 bases and J by 2 bases, with 10 bases between them. TCRdb reprocessed the reads via MiXCR and lists one record per CDR3 protein. The repertoire holds approximately 1,000,000 distinct CDR3 sequences, with under 40% as singletons. The sample was cultured CD8+ T cells from PBMCs, taken from culture after CMV antigen stimulation. The clonotype was recovered from a human donor in good health (CMV status not recorded). Some clones in this sample may be carry-over from other donors' samples. The gene calls are TRBV6-5 and TRBJ2-1; D is perhaps TRBD2 (6 bases). The CDR3: CASSYPRGPYNEQFF. For the CDR3, the DNA is TGTGCCAGCAGTTACCCGCGGGGACCCTACAATGAGCAGTTCTTC.